The 5 T cell receptor beta chains presented below share a single source sample, sequenced in a study of cytomegalovirus exposure and HLA in healthy donors. Both 60 Vbeta primers and 13 Jbeta primers went into the PCR. Repertoires were generated with immunoSEQ multiplex PCR, while TCRdb's copy carries only in-frame clones and drops some. The table records some 190,000 clones, more than 70% of them present only once. Sequencing was done on a sample of PBMCs. The receptor set was obtained from a man younger than 45 in good health and CMV-seropositive.

This clone appeared once. This chain uses TRBV28 with TRBJ2-2, with TRBD2 matching over 9 bases. Germline lookup yields CDR1 MDHEN and CDR2 SYDVKM. Germline trimming cut 6 bases from V and 2 bases from J; bases unmatched to any gene: 7. CDR3 length: 16 amino acids. This chain's CDR3 is CASSARLAVNTGELFF. The CDR3 coding sequence is TGTGCCAGCAGCGCACGACTAGCGGTTAACACCGGGGAGCTGTTTTTT.

The V and J genes are TRBV4-2 and TRBJ2-2, with TRBD2 matching 12 bases. The CDR3 is 15 amino acids. The J segment lost 7 bases and the V segment lost 3 bases, leaving 3 bases of the junction unmatched. Looked up from germline, CDR1 is LGHNA and CDR2 is YNFKEQ. Here the CDR3 reads CASSQASGGGGELFF. The CDR3 region has the DNA TGTGCCAGCAGCCAGGCTAGCGGGGGGGGCGGGGAGCTGTTTTTT.

The chain links TRBV4-3 to TRBJ2-1; 8 bases map to TRBD2. The CDR3 contains 16 residues. Trimming removed 4 bases from V and 1 base from J; junction bases left unmatched: 6. The germline V gene encodes CDR1 LGHNA and CDR2 YSLEER. This CDR3 reads CASSPTGTSSYNEQFF. The CDR3 coding sequence is TGCGCCAGCAGCCCGACCGGGACTAGTTCCTACAATGAGCAGTTCTTC.

The chain is built from TRBV5-4 and TRBJ2-5, with 12 bases lining up with TRBD2. Germline CDR1 and CDR2: SGHNT and YYREEE (reference sequence). After removal of 6 bases from V and 4 bases from J, the junction contained 13 bases not matched to a gene. The CDR3 loop spans 17 amino acids. The chain's CDR3 is CASIGGPSGGAGETQYF. CDR3 bases: TGTGCCAGCATCGGTGGGCCTAGCGGGGGGGCCGGAGAGACCCAGTACTTC.

Comments on this clone: An end of the junction does not agree with germline; a read error may underlie this. Other DNA sequences in this specimen translate into the identical CDR3. The chain employs TRBV7-9 and TRBJ1-6, with D possibly TRBD1 on 6 matching bases. Germline V gene sequence: CDR1 SEHNR, CDR2 FQNEAQ (reference sequence). The CDR3 loop spans 17 amino acids. The CDR3 DNA reads as TGCGCCAGCAGCTTACGGGGCCTAGGACAGAAAAATTCACCCCTCCACTTT. Protein sequence: CASSLRGLGQKNSPLHF.